This passage covers 29 T cell receptor beta chains from one sample sequenced in a study of T cells in tuberculosis. The time point denotes: new active TB diagnosis, blood taken before or within 7 days of starting treatment. The assay was immunoSEQ multiplex PCR, and TCRdb's table has in-frame clones only and misses some. The sample lists about 33,000 clones; under 95% were seen once. The material was PBMCs, obtained at tuberculosis diagnosis. The receptor source for this set is an adult with tuberculosis. Some clones in this sample may be carry-over from other donors' samples.

This clone has a single count. The genes are TRBV5-1 and TRBJ2-3; D perhaps matches TRBD1 (5 bases). The CDR3 extends over 15 amino acids. Deletions cut 4 bases from V and 3 bases from J, with 15 bases between. Germline CDR1 and CDR2: SGHRS and YFSETQ. The DNA for the CDR3 is TGCGCCAGCAGCCACACGACAGATCGGACAGATACGCAGTATTTT. Residues: CASSHTTDRTDTQYF.

J is TRBJ2-7 and V is TRBV11-2, with 15 bases lining up with TRBD2. V lost 2 bases to trimming and J lost 1 base; unmatched junction nucleotides: 9. CDR1 SGHAT and CDR2 FQNNGV come from the germline V gene. This CDR3 region has 19 residues. In DNA, the CDR3 is TGTGCCAGCAGCTTAATAGGACTAGCGGGGGGGGCGAGGTCCTACGAGCAGTACTTC. Protein: CASSLIGLAGGARSYEQYF.

This chain connects TRBV27 to TRBJ1-2, with D possibly matching TRBD1 (6 bases). Trimming pared 0 bases from V and 2 bases from J, leaving 16 bases between. This CDR3 is built from 17 residues. Germline CDR1 and CDR2: MNHEY and SMNVEV (reference sequence). In DNA form, the CDR3 reads TGTGCCAGCAGTTTATCGCCCCCCAGGGGCTCGAACTATGGCTACACCTTC. Translated, it gives CASSLSPPRGSNYGYTF.

The chain recombines TRBV6-5 with TRBJ1-5, with D perhaps matching TRBD1 (6 bases). The CDR3 runs to 13 residues. Germline values: CDR1 MNHEY, CDR2 SVGAGI. V lost 6 bases and J lost 4, with 10 bases in between. This CDR3 is CASRRQVNQPQHF. The DNA of the CDR3 is TGTGCCAGCAGACGACAGGTAAATCAGCCCCAGCATTTT.

The rearrangement uses TRBV4-2 and TRBJ1-1; D perhaps matches TRBD1 (6 bases). Germline assignment: CDR1 LGHNA and CDR2 YNFKEQ. V dropped 2 bases and J dropped 5 bases, with 21 bases sitting between them. The CDR3 has 17 residues. The CDR3 sequence: CASSQRLPGQSGTEAFF. CDR3 nucleotide sequence: TGTGCCAGCAGCCAAAGATTGCCGGGACAATCAGGGACTGAAGCTTTCTTT.

This chain uses TRBV20-1 with TRBJ2-7; 7 nucleotides align to TRBD1. The V gene's germline CDR1 is DFQATT and CDR2 SNEGSKA (reference sequence). J gave up 6 bases and V 4 bases, and 3 bases lay outside the gene matches. The CDR3 totals 11 residues. The CDR3 reads CSATDRAEQYF. CDR3 sequence (DNA): TGCAGTGCTACCGACAGGGCCGAGCAGTACTTC.

The CDR3 sequence is CASIPRNTGELFF. CDR3 in DNA: TGTGCCAGCATCCCCAGGAACACCGGGGAGCTGTTTTTT. The chain has TRBV6-6 and TRBJ2-2; D is unresolved. The CDR3 consists of 13 residues. In germline, CDR1 is MNHNY, CDR2 SVGAGI (reference sequence). V lost 7 bases, J lost 1 base, and 7 bases lay in between.

This clone was seen a few times. This chain links TRBV5-6 with TRBJ2-6; D is unclear. The V gene's germline CDR1 is SGHDT and CDR2 YYEEEE. Deletions cut 4 bases from V and 0 bases from J, with 5 bases between. The CDR3 is 14 residues long. The CDR3 DNA is TGTGCCAGCAGCCACTACTCTGGGGCCAACGTCCTGACTTTC. It specifies CASSHYSGANVLTF. Based on the CDR3 plus reference TRBV5-6 and TRBJ2-6, the full variable domain is DAGVTQSPTHLIKTRGQQVTLRCSPKSGHDTVSWYQQALGQGPQFIFQYYEEEERQRGNFPDRFSGHQFPNYSSELNVNALLLGDSALYLCASSHYSGANVLTFGAGSRLTVL.

V is TRBV30 and J is TRBJ2-7; 11 nucleotides line up with TRBD1. The ends lost 3 bases at V and 4 bases at J; junction bases unmatched: 8. Looked up from germline, CDR1 is GTSNPN and CDR2 is SVGIG (reference sequence). This CDR3 region has 15 residues. The CDR3 nucleotides are TGTGCCTGGAGACCGAGGACAGGGGGCAGGTACGAGCAGTACTTC. The encoded protein is CAWRPRTGGRYEQYF.

The V gene is TRBV6-5, the J gene TRBJ1-2, with 8 bases lining up with TRBD1. This CDR3 contains 16 residues. Per the germline V gene, CDR1 is MNHEY and CDR2 is SVGAGI. V lost 2 bases to trimming and J lost 2 bases; unmatched junction nucleotides: 7. DNA of the CDR3: TGTGCCAGCAGTTACCGAGGGACAGGACTGAACTATGGCTACACCTTC. This translates into CASSYRGTGLNYGYTF.

The genes are TRBV9 and TRBJ2-6; TRBD1 is a possible D gene (6 bases). Germline CDR1 reads SGDLS; CDR2 reads YYNGEE. V was clipped by 4 bases and J by 0 bases, with 8 bases between them. CDR3 length equals 15 residues. The CDR3 region is CASSRGSSGANVLTF. CDR3 DNA sequence: TGTGCCAGCAGCAGGGGGTCCTCTGGGGCCAACGTCCTGACTTTC.

The chain combines TRBV6-6 with TRBJ2-4; a weak D match, TRBD1 (6 bases). The CDR3 is made up of 14 amino acids. With 2 bases removed from V and 7 bases from J, the gap between germline ends came to 12 bases. From germline, CDR1 is MNHNY and CDR2 SVGAGI (reference sequence). CDR3 sequence reads: CASSYRTAWNIQYF. For the CDR3, the DNA is TGTGCCAGCAGTTACCGGACAGCTTGGAACATTCAGTACTTC.

This chain joins TRBV20-1 and TRBJ1-1; D is uncertain. From germline, CDR1 is DFQATT and CDR2 SNEGSKA (reference sequence). V gave up 4 bases and J gave up 5 bases, with 8 bases separating them. This CDR3 contains 11 residues. The CDR3 reads CSATDMTEAFF. CDR3 sequence (DNA): TGCAGTGCTACCGACATGACTGAAGCTTTCTTT.

The chain is built from TRBV30 and TRBJ1-2; 7 bases line up with TRBD1. The CDR3 covers 13 residues. The germline V gene encodes CDR1 GTSNPN and CDR2 SVGIG (reference sequence). J lost 3 bases, V lost 2 bases, and 3 bases had no gene match. CDR3 DNA sequence: TGTGCCTGGAGTCCGACAGGGTACTATGGCTACACCTTC. Translated, it gives CAWSPTGYYGYTF. The full variable domain, with the rest looked up from reference TRBV30 and TRBJ1-2, is SQTIHQWPATLVQPVGSPLSLECTVEGTSNPNLYWYRQAAGRGLQLLFYSVGIGQISSEVPQNLSASRPQDRQFILSSKKLLLSDSGFYLCAWSPTGYYGYTFGSGTRLTVV.

The V call is TRBV27, the J call TRBJ2-2; D is unresolved. Germline V gene lookup returns CDR1 MNHEY and CDR2 SMNVEV (reference sequence). The V end was cut by 6 bases, the J end by 0 bases, with 11 bases between. The CDR3 totals 15 residues. For the CDR3, the DNA is TGTGCCAGCAGGCCTATTTACGCGAACACCGGGGAGCTGTTTTTT. It codes for CASRPIYANTGELFF.

V and J are TRBV30 and TRBJ2-7, with a tentative D call TRBD1 (6 bases). Trimming removed 4 bases from V and 2 bases from J, with 18 bases in between. Looked up from germline, CDR1 is GTSNPN and CDR2 is SVGIG (reference sequence). The CDR3 runs 15 residues. DNA for the CDR3: TGTGCCTGGAACCCGCTTAAGGGGGATGCCTACGAGCAGTACTTC. This translates into CAWNPLKGDAYEQYF.

This sequence joins TRBV10-3 and TRBJ2-3; 7 positions agree with TRBD2. CDR1 is ENHRY and CDR2 is SYGVKD in the germline V gene. The CDR3 is made up of 14 amino acids. V lost 0 bases, J lost 3 bases, and 0 bases stayed unmatched. The chain's CDR3 is CAISESGGTDTQYF. CDR3 in DNA: TGTGCCATCAGTGAGTCGGGGGGGACAGATACGCAGTATTTT.

V and J are TRBV5-1 and TRBJ2-3, with TRBD1 identical over 10 bases. There are 15 residues in the CDR3. CDR1 and CDR2 (germline): SGHRS, YFSETQ. With 4 bases clipped from V and 4 bases from J, the junction kept 6 bases outside the gene matches. CDR3 protein: CASSQGQGWADTQYF. The CDR3 nucleotides are TGCGCCAGCAGCCAGGGACAGGGGTGGGCAGATACGCAGTATTTT.

This clone appeared a single time. The J gene is TRBJ1-5, the V gene TRBV10-3; weak D call: TRBD1 (5 bases). V was clipped by 0 bases and J by 6 bases, with 9 bases between them. The CDR3 is 14 amino acids. CDR1 is ENHRY, CDR2 SYGVKD, per germline. The CDR3 coding sequence is TGTGCCATCAGTGAGTCCGGGGGAGCTCAGCCCCAGCATTTT. Its protein is CAISESGGAQPQHF.

The CDR3 sequence: CAWTLVSSRTDTQYF. The DNA of the CDR3 is TGTGCCTGGACCCTCGTATCTAGCCGCACAGATACGCAGTATTTT. The V call is TRBV30, the J call TRBJ2-3, with a possible D match to TRBD2 (5 bases). V was clipped by 4 bases and J by 1 base, with 15 bases between them. Germline-derived CDR1 and CDR2 are GTSNPN and SVGIG (reference sequence). The CDR3 has 15 amino acids. The full variable domain, completed using reference TRBV30 and TRBJ2-3, is SQTIHQWPATLVQPVGSPLSLECTVEGTSNPNLYWYRQAAGRGLQLLFYSVGIGQISSEVPQNLSASRPQDRQFILSSKKLLLSDSGFYLCAWTLVSSRTDTQYFGPGTRLTVL.

The CDR3 sequence: CASRLHSGHLNTEAFF. In DNA, the CDR3 is TGTGCCAGCAGGCTACATTCGGGACACCTTAACACTGAAGCTTTCTTT. The V call is TRBV7-6, the J call TRBJ1-1; possible D gene TRBD1, 6 bases. This CDR3 has 16 amino acids. V lost 6 bases to trimming and J lost 2 bases, with 19 bases between them. CDR1 and CDR2 from the germline V gene are SGHVS and FNYEAQ.

The CDR3 DNA sequence: TGCAGCGTTGAGGCACTAGCCGAAGGTGAGCAGTTCTTC. It encodes CSVEALAEGEQFF. V is TRBV29-1 and J is TRBJ2-1; D perhaps matches TRBD2 (6 bases). Germline loops: CDR1 SQVTM, CDR2 ANQGSEA. Trimming removed 3 bases at V and 9 bases at J, with 15 bases between. The CDR3 is made up of 13 amino acids.

V and J are TRBV6-4 and TRBJ2-2; TRBD2 agrees at 8 bases. CDR1 and CDR2 (germline): MRHNA, SNTAGT. This CDR3 is built from 17 residues. V lost 6 bases and J lost 3; bases outside the gene matches: 12. The CDR3 DNA reads TGTGCCAGCAGCCACACACCGGGGGGGGCGCACACCGGGGAGCTGTTTTTT. Its protein is CASSHTPGGAHTGELFF.

The CDR3 DNA follows: TGTGCCAGTAGTAGAGGGGGCTACAATGAGCAGTTCTTC. It codes for CASSRGGYNEQFF. The V call is TRBV19, the J call TRBJ2-1, with a possible D match to TRBD1 (6 bases). CDR3 length equals 13 residues. Trimming left V 4 bases short and J 3 bases short, with 7 bases between. Germline V gives CDR1 LNHDA, CDR2 SQIVND (reference sequence).

This chain joins TRBV5-1 and TRBJ1-1; the match to TRBD1 covers 8 bases. This CDR3 is 14 amino acids long. V lost 4 bases and J lost 1; bases outside the gene matches: 3. Germline V lookup: CDR1 SGHRS, CDR2 YFSETQ. CDR3 sequence reads: CASSRGQENTEAFF. For the CDR3, the DNA is TGCGCCAGCAGCCGGGGACAGGAGAACACTGAAGCTTTCTTT.

CDR3 region: CASSQVGQGSGYTF. The DNA for the CDR3 is TGTGCCAGCAGCCAAGTTGGGCAGGGATCTGGCTACACCTTC. The V and J genes are TRBV14 and TRBJ1-2, with D maybe TRBD1 (5 bases). Trimming removed 1 base at V and 7 bases at J, with 13 bases between. CDR3 length equals 14 residues. CDR1 and CDR2 from the germline V gene are SGHDN and FVKESK.

CDR3 sequence: CASSQESAGYSSYEQYF. The CDR3 DNA reads TGCGCCAGCAGCCAAGAGTCTGCGGGGTACAGCTCCTACGAGCAGTACTTC. V and J are TRBV4-1 and TRBJ2-7, with D possibly being TRBD2 (6 bases). V shed 0 bases and J shed 0 bases, with 15 bases lying between them. CDR1 MGHRA and CDR2 YSYEKL come from the germline V gene. There are 17 residues in the CDR3.

The J gene is TRBJ2-1, the V gene TRBV5-1; 9 bases map to TRBD2. Germline assignment: CDR1 SGHRS and CDR2 YFSETQ. V shed 6 bases, J shed 3 bases, and the junction held 4 bases outside the gene matches. The CDR3 is 14 amino acids. CDR3 protein: CASTIAGVYNEQFF. CDR3 nucleotides: TGCGCCAGCACCATAGCGGGAGTCTACAATGAGCAGTTCTTC.

The rearrangement links TRBV5-1 to TRBJ2-2; 7 bases agree with TRBD1. The length of the CDR3 is 15 residues. V lost 3 bases to trimming and J lost 1 base; unmatched junction nucleotides: 3. Germline-derived CDR1 and CDR2 are SGHRS and YFSETQ. The CDR3 coding sequence is TGCGCCAGCAGCTGGGACAGAGGGAACACCGGGGAGCTGTTTTTT. Its protein product is CASSWDRGNTGELFF.